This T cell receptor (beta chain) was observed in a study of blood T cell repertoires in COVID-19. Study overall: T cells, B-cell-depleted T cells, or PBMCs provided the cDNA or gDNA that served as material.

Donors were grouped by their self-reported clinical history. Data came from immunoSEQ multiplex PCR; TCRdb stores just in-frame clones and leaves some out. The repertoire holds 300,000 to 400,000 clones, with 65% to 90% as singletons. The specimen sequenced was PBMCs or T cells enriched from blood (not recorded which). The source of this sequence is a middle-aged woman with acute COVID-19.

The CDR3: CASSVSLSEGWQETQYF. Written as DNA, the CDR3 is TGTGCCAGCAGCGTTTCTCTGTCGGAGGGCTGGCAAGAGACCCAGTACTTC. The V call is TRBV9, the J call TRBJ2-5; a weak D match, TRBD2 (6 bases). Germline V gene sequence: CDR1 SGDLS, CDR2 YYNGEE. The CDR3 has 17 amino acids. Deletions cut 2 bases from V and 2 bases from J, with 19 bases between.